This TCR beta chain was recorded in a study of cytomegalovirus exposure and HLA in healthy donors. Germline V lookup: CDR1 SEHNR, CDR2 FQNEAQ (reference sequence). Between the trimmed V and J ends, which lost 1 base and 8 bases, there was a span of 14 bases. This CDR3 is 15 amino acids long. This clone came up a few times. 13 Jbeta primers and 60 Vbeta primers were used for the PCR. Here immunoSEQ multiplex PCR was the method, and the copy in TCRdb shows in-frame clones only, minus some. The sample lists more than 85,000 clones; over 60% were seen once. The chain couples TRBV7-9 to TRBJ1-4; D is perhaps TRBD1 (6 bases). This TCR was recovered from a man aged 35-49 years in good health and CMV-seropositive. Sequences were obtained from PBMCs. The CDR3, as DNA: TGTGCCAGCAGCTTAGGGGTCAGGGGTGAGGAAAAACTGTTTTTT. The encoded protein is CASSLGVRGEEKLFF.